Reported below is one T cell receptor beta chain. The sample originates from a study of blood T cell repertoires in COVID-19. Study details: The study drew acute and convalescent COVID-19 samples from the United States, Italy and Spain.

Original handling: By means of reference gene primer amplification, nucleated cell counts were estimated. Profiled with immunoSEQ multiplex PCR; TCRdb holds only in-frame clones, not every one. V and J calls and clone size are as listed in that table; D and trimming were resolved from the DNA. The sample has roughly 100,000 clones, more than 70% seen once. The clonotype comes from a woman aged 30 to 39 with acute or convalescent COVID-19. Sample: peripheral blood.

CDR3 residues: CASSFSAGVNQPQHF. The DNA of the CDR3 is TGTGCCAGCAGTTTCTCTGCAGGGGTGAATCAGCCCCAGCATTTT. The chain recombines TRBV27 with TRBJ1-5; D may be TRBD1 (6 bases). Germline CDR1 is MNHEY and CDR2 is SMNVEV (reference sequence). V was cut by 3 bases and J by 4 bases, with 13 bases left in between. CDR3 length: 15 amino acids.